This T cell receptor beta chain stems from a study of shared clonotypes between healthy human individuals. Across the whole study: Serving as donors were a couple of women and a few men, whose ages spanned 18 to 49.

V gave up 3 bases and J gave up 4 bases, with 11 bases separating them. The CDR3 is 14 residues long. The germline CDR1 and CDR2 sequences are SGDLS and YYNGEE. Study results and caveats: Clonotypes not shared had lower generation probabilities than those common to all four donors. Naive subsets generally had larger estimated richness than memory subsets.

A note on this clone: Its target is not known.

The sorted-subset replicate PCRs were given roughly 200 ng DNA, which is 31,000 or so T cell genomes. Sequencing was performed with immunoSEQ multiplex PCR; in TCRdb, only in-frame clones are kept and a portion is missing. Of approximately 2.5 million clones in the sample, approximately 94% were seen once. The source material was naive CD4+ T cells from PBMCs. Described subset: CD45RA+ positively selected. This TCR derives from a man aged 18 to 29 in good health. Some clones in this sample may be carry-over from other donors' samples. The chain employs TRBV9 and TRBJ2-1, with D possibly TRBD2 on 6 matching bases. The CDR3 sequence: CASSAGRLYNEQFF. The CDR3 nucleotides read TGTGCCAGCAGCGCCGGGAGACTATACAATGAGCAGTTCTTC.